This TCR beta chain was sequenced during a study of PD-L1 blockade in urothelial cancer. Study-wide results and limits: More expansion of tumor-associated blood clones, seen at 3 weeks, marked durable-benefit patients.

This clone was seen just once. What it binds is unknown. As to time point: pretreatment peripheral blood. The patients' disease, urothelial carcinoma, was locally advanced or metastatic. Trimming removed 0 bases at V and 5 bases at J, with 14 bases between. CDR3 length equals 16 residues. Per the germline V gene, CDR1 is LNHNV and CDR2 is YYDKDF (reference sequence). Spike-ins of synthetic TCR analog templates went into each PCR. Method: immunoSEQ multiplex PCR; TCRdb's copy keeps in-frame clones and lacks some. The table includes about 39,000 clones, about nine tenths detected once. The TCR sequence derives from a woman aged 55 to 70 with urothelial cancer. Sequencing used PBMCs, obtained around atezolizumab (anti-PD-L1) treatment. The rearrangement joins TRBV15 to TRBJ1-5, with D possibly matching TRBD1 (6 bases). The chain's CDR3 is CATSRDQAGVDQPQHF. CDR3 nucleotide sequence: TGTGCCACCAGCAGAGATCAGGCAGGGGTGGATCAGCCCCAGCATTTT.